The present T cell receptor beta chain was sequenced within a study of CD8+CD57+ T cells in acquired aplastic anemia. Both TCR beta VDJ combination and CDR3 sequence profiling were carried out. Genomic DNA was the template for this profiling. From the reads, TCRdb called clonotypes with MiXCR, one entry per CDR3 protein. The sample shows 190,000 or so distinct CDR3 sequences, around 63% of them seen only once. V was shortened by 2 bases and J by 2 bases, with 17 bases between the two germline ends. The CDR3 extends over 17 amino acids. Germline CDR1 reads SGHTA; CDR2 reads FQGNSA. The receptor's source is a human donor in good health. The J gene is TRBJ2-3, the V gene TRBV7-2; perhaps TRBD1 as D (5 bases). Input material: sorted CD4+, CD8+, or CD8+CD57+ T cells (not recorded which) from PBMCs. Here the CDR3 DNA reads TGTGCCAGCAGCTTATTCAGGGTTTCATCCCCCACAGATACGCAGTATTTT. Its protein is CASSLFRVSSPTDTQYF.